The next 13 T cell receptor beta chains were all read from a single sample in a study of T cell repertoires in cytomegalovirus infection. A single record per CDR3 protein comes from TCRdb applying MiXCR to the reads. Here the sample spans fewer than 250,000 distinct CDR3 sequences, 20% to 25% being singletons. Sequencing input: CD8+ T cells from PBMCs. These TCRs come from a human donor in good health (CMV status not recorded). Some clones in this sample may be carry-over from other donors' samples.

V is TRBV28 and J is TRBJ2-6, with 11 bases identical to TRBD1. The CDR3 length is 18 residues. The V gene end was trimmed by 2 bases and the J gene end by 0 bases; junction bases not matched to a gene: 3. The germline V gene has CDR1 MDHEN and CDR2 SYDVKM. CDR3 residues: CASSLGTGGLSGANVLTF. The CDR3 bases are TGTGCCAGCAGTTTAGGGACAGGGGGTCTCTCTGGGGCCAACGTCCTGACTTTC.

The chain links TRBV4-1 to TRBJ2-5, with 9 bases aligning to TRBD1. The CDR3 spans 17 residues. V gave up 0 bases and J gave up 7 bases; unmatched junction bases: 12. CDR1 is MGHRA and CDR2 is YSYEKL in the germline V gene. The CDR3: CASSQESRTGASGTQYF. The CDR3 region has the DNA TGCGCCAGCAGCCAAGAATCCCGGACAGGGGCTTCGGGGACCCAGTACTTC.

This clonotype was counted ten times or more. The chain employs TRBV7-8 and TRBJ2-1; possible D gene TRBD2, 5 bases. V dropped 5 bases and J dropped 0 bases, with 11 bases sitting between them. This CDR3 contains 15 residues. Germline loops: CDR1 SGHVS, CDR2 FQNEAQ. CDR3 sequence reads: CASSPLLVSYNEQFF. The CDR3 nucleotides read TGTGCCAGCAGCCCACTACTAGTCTCCTACAATGAGCAGTTCTTC. Together with reference TRBV7-8 and TRBJ2-1, the CDR3 gives the full variable domain: GAGVSQSPRYKVAKRGQDVALRCDPISGHVSLFWYQQALGQGPEFLTYFQNEAQLDKSGLPSDRFFAERPEGSVSTLKIQRTQQEDSAVYLCASSPLLVSYNEQFFGPGTRLTVL.

This clonotype was detected many times. This chain connects TRBV12-3 or TRBV12-4 to TRBJ1-5; TRBD1 might be the D (5 bases). The CDR3 sequence is 13 residues long. V lost 6 bases to trimming and J lost 4 bases, with 10 bases between them. The CDR3 DNA reads as TGTGCCAGCAGCCCGGAGGGGAATCAGCCCCAGCATTTT. Translating gives CASSPEGNQPQHF.

The chain employs TRBV12-3 or TRBV12-4 and TRBJ2-5; D may be TRBD1 (5 bases). The CDR3 is 16 residues long. V was pared by 4 bases and J by 2 bases, with 17 bases between. The CDR3 DNA sequence: TGTGCCAGCAGTTCCTCACCCCCACAGGCACAAGAGACCCAGTACTTC. This translates into CASSSSPPQAQETQYF.

In this sample, this clonotype turned up many times. This sequence joins TRBV11-2 and TRBJ2-1; D perhaps matches TRBD2 (7 bases). Germline CDR1 is SGHAT and CDR2 is FQNNGV. CDR3 length equals 17 residues. V was cut by 0 bases and J by 6 bases, with 18 bases left in between. CDR3: CASSLDRLGGPLNEQFF. The CDR3 DNA follows: TGTGCCAGCAGCTTAGATCGCCTGGGGGGGCCGCTCAATGAGCAGTTCTTC.

This chain uses TRBV6-5 with TRBJ2-3; the D call may be TRBD1 or TRBD2 (5 bases each). Looked up from germline, CDR1 is MNHEY and CDR2 is SVGAGI. Between the trimmed V and J ends, which lost 0 bases and 3 bases, there was a span of 16 bases. The CDR3 contains 17 residues. The CDR3 loop is CASSYSFSRGPTDTQYF. For the CDR3, the DNA is TGTGCCAGCAGTTACTCGTTTTCGAGGGGTCCTACAGATACGCAGTATTTT.

This rearrangement joins TRBV10-3 to TRBJ2-3; no reliable D call. The CDR3 has 16 amino acids. V was pared by 0 bases and J by 4 bases, with 14 bases between. Germline V gene lookup returns CDR1 ENHRY and CDR2 SYGVKD. The CDR3 nucleotides read TGTGCCATCAGTGAGTCTCCAGCTGGTGGATCAGATACGCAGTATTTT. Its protein product is CAISESPAGGSDTQYF.

This clonotype was seen only once. The chain is built from TRBV29-1 and TRBJ2-7, with D perhaps matching TRBD1 or TRBD2 (5 bases each). Germline values: CDR1 SQVTM, CDR2 ANQGSEA. V was clipped by 6 bases and J by 3 bases, with 12 bases between them. The CDR3 spans 12 residues. CDR3 region: CSVPWGNYEQYF. The CDR3 region has the DNA TGCAGCGTCCCTTGGGGGAACTACGAGCAGTACTTC.

V gene TRBV7-9 combines with J gene TRBJ2-6, with 8 nucleotides matching TRBD1. The CDR3 loop spans 18 amino acids. The trim removed 5 bases at V and 2 bases at J, leaving 11 bases unmatched. Germline values: CDR1 SEHNR, CDR2 FQNEAQ (reference sequence). CDR3 sequence: CASSPGPRGRTGANVLTF. In DNA form, the CDR3 reads TGTGCCAGCAGCCCCGGTCCCAGGGGGCGAACTGGGGCCAACGTCCTGACTTTC.

This rearrangement joins TRBV10-3 to TRBJ2-3; tentatively, D is TRBD1 (5 bases). This CDR3 is built from 15 residues. Trimming took off 2 bases at V and 0 bases at J, with 9 bases between the two ends. CDR1 and CDR2 from the germline V gene are ENHRY and SYGVKD. CDR3 protein: CAISEATASTDTQYF. In nucleotides, the CDR3 is TGTGCCATCAGTGAGGCGACAGCAAGCACAGATACGCAGTATTTT.

There are many counts of this clonotype. This rearrangement joins TRBV7-8 to TRBJ1-1; unclear D gene. Trimming took 5 bases from V and 1 from J, leaving 8 bases between them. The length of the CDR3 is 13 residues. CDR1 is SGHVS, CDR2 FQNEAQ, per germline. The DNA for the CDR3 is TGTGCCAGCAGCCTAAACAGGAACACTGAAGCTTTCTTT. It translates to CASSLNRNTEAFF.

The chain couples TRBV19 to TRBJ1-1; tentatively, D is TRBD1 (5 bases). The germline CDR1 and CDR2 sequences are LNHDA and SQIVND (reference sequence). The ends were cut back, 7 bases at V and 0 bases at J, with 12 bases in the middle. CDR3 length equals 14 residues. The chain's CDR3 is CASTGFSMNTEAFF. The DNA for the CDR3 is TGTGCCAGTACAGGGTTCTCAATGAACACTGAAGCTTTCTTT.